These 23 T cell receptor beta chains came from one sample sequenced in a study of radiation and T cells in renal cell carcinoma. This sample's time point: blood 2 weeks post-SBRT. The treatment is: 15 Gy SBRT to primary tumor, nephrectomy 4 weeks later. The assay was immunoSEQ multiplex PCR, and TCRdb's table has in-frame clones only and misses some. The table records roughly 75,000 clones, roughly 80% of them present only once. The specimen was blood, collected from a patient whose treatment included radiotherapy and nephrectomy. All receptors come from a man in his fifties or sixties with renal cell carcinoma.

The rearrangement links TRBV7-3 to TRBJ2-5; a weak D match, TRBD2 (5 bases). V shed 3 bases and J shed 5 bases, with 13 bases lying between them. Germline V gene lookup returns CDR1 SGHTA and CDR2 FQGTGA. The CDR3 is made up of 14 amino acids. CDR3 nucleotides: TGTGCCAGCAGCTTTTCCCCGAGAGGGGAGACCCAGTACTTC. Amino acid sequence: CASSFSPRGETQYF. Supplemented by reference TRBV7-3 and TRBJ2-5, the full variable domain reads GAGVSQTPSNKVTEKGKYVELRCDPISGHTALYWYRQSLGQGPEFLIYFQGTGAADDSGLPNDRFFAVRPEGSVSTLKIQRTERGDSAVYLCASSFSPRGETQYFGPGTRLLVL.

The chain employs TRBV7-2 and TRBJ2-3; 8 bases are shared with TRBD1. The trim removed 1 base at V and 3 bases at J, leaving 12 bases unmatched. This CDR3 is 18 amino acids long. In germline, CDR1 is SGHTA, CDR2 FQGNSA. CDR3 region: CASSLVPLSTGATDTQYF. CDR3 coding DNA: TGTGCCAGCAGCTTAGTTCCCCTCTCGACAGGGGCGACAGATACGCAGTATTTT. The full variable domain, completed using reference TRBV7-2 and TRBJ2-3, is GAGVSQSPSNKVTEKGKDVELRCDPISGHTALYWYRQSLGQGLEFLIYFQGNSAPDKSGLPSDRFSAERTGGSVSTLTIQRTQQEDSAVYLCASSLVPLSTGATDTQYFGPGTRLTVL.

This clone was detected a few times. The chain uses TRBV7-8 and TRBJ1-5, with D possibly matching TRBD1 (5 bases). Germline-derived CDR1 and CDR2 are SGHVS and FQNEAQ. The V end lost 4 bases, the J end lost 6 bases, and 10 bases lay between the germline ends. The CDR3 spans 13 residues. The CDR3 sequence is CASSSLGGQPQHF. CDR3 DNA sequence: TGTGCCAGCAGCTCCCTGGGGGGTCAGCCCCAGCATTTT. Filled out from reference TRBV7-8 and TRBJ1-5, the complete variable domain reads GAGVSQSPRYKVAKRGQDVALRCDPISGHVSLFWYQQALGQGPEFLTYFQNEAQLDKSGLPSDRFFAERPEGSVSTLKIQRTQQEDSAVYLCASSSLGGQPQHFGDGTRLSIL.

CDR3 DNA: TGTGCCAGCAGCCCCACAGGGTACCAAGAGACCCAGTACTTC. This codes for CASSPTGYQETQYF. The gene calls are TRBV9 and TRBJ2-5; TRBD1 might be the D (6 bases). Trimming left V 4 bases short and J 0 bases short, with 10 bases between. This CDR3 is built from 14 residues. Germline assignment: CDR1 SGDLS and CDR2 YYNGEE.

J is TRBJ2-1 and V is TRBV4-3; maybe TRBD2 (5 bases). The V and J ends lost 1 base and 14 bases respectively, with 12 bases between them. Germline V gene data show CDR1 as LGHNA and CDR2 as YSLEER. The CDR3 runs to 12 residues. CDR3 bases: TGCGCCAGCAGCCAAGTTGAGGAGGTTAAGTTCTTC. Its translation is CASSQVEEVKFF.

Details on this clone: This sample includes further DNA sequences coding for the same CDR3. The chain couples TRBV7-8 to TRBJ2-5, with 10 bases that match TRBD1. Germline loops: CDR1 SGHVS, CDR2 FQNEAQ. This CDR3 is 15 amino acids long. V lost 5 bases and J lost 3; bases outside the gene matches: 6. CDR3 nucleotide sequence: TGTGCCAGCAGCCTTGCCGGGACAGGGGAAGAGACCCAGTACTTC. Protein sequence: CASSLAGTGEETQYF.

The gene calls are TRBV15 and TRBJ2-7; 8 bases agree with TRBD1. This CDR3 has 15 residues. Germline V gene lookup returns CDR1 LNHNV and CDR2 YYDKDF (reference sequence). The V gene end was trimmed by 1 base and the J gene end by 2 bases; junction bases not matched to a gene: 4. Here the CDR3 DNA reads TGTGCCACCAGCAGAGCCGGGACAGGCACCTACGAGCAGTACTTC. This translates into CATSRAGTGTYEQYF. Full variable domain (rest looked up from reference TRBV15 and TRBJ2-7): DAMVIQNPRYQVTQFGKPVTLSCSQTLNHNVMYWYQQKSSQAPKLLFHYYDKDFNNEADTPDNFQSRRPNTSFCFLDIRSPGLGDTAMYLCATSRAGTGTYEQYFGPGTRLTVT.

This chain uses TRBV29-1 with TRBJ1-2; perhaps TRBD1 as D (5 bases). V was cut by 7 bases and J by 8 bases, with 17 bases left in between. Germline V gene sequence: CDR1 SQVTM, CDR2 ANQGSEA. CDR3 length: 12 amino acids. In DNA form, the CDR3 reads TGCAGCGCTGACAGCTTCTCACGGGGCTACACCTTC. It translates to CSADSFSRGYTF.

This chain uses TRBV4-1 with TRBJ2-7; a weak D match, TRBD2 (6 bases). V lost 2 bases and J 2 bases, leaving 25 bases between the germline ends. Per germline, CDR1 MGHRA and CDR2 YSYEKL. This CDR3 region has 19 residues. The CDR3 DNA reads TGCGCCAGCAGCCAACTTCCAACCCTGAACCGGGACTTCGCCTACGAGCAGTACTTC. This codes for CASSQLPTLNRDFAYEQYF.

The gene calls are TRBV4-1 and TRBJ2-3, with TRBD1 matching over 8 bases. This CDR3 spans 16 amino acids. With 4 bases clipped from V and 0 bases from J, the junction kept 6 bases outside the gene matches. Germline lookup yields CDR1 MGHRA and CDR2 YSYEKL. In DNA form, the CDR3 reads TGCGCCAGCAGCCCGAGGGACAGGATAAGCACAGATACGCAGTATTTT. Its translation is CASSPRDRISTDTQYF.

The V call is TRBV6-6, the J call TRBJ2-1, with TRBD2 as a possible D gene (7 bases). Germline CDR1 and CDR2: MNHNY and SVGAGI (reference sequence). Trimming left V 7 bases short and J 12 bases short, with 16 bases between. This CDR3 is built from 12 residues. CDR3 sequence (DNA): TGTGCCAGCACTAGGGGGACTACGGGGCAGTTCTTC. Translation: CASTRGTTGQFF.

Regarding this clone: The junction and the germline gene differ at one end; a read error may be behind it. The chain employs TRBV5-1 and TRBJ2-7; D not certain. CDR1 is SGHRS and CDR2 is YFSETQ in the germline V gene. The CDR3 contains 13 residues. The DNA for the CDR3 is TGCGCCAGCAGCGGAGCCCCCCCCGCCCACGTGCACTTC. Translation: CASSGAPPAHVHF.

The CDR3 sequence: CASSPQGTGNQPQHF. For the CDR3, the DNA is TGTGCCAGTAGTCCACAGGGTACGGGCAATCAGCCCCAGCATTTT. The chain combines TRBV19 with TRBJ1-5; D may be TRBD1 (6 bases). The CDR3 totals 15 residues. The germline V gene has CDR1 LNHDA and CDR2 SQIVND (reference sequence). With 5 bases removed from V and 2 bases from J, the gap between germline ends came to 13 bases.

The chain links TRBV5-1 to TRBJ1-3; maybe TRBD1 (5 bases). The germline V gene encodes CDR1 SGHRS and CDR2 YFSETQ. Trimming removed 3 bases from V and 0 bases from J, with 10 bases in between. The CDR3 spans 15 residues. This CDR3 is CASSSSQGSGNTIYF. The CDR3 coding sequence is TGCGCCAGCAGCTCATCCCAGGGCTCTGGAAACACCATATATTTT.

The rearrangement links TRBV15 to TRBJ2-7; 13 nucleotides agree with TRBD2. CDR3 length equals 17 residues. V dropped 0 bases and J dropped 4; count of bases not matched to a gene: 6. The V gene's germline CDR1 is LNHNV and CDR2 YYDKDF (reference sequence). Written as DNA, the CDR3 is TGTGCCACCAGCAGAGATCGACGACTAGCGGGAGGATACGAGCAGTACTTC. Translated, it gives CATSRDRRLAGGYEQYF.

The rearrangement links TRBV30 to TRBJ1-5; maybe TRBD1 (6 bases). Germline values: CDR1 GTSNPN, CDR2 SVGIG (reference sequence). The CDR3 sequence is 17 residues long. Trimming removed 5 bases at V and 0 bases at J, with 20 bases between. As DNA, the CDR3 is TGTGCCTGGGGAAGAGGACAGTCCGGGCCTAGCAATCAGCCCCAGCATTTT. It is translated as CAWGRGQSGPSNQPQHF. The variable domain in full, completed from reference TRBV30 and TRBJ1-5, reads SQTIHQWPATLVQPVGSPLSLECTVEGTSNPNLYWYRQAAGRGLQLLFYSVGIGQISSEVPQNLSASRPQDRQFILSSKKLLLSDSGFYLCAWGRGQSGPSNQPQHFGDGTRLSIL.

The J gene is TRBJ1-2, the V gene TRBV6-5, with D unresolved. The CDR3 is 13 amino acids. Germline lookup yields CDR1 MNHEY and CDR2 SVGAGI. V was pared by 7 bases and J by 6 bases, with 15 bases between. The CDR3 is CASKAGFVDGYTF. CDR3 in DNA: TGTGCCAGCAAGGCGGGGTTCGTGGATGGCTACACCTTC.

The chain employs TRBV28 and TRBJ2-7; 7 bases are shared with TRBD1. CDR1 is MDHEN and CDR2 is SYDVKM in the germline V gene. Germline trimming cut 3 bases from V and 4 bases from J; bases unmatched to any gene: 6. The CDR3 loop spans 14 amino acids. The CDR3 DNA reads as TGTGCCAGCAGTTTGCCGCAGGGACAGTACGAGCAGTACTTC. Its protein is CASSLPQGQYEQYF.

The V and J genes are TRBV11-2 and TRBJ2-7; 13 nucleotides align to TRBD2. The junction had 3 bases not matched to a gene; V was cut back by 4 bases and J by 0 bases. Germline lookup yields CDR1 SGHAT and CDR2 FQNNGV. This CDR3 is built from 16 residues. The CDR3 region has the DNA TGTGCCAGCAGCTGGACTAGCGGGGGCGACTCCTACGAGCAGTACTTC. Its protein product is CASSWTSGGDSYEQYF.

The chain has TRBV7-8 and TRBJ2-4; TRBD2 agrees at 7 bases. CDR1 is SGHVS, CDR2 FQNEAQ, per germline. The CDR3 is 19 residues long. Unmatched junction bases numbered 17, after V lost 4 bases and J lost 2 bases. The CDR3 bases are TGTGCCAGCAGCTCACAACGGCAGGGAGGGAGTTTTCCCAAAAACATTCAGTACTTC. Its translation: CASSSQRQGGSFPKNIQYF. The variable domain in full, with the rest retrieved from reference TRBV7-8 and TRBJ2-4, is GAGVSQSPRYKVAKRGQDVALRCDPISGHVSLFWYQQALGQGPEFLTYFQNEAQLDKSGLPSDRFFAERPEGSVSTLKIQRTQQEDSAVYLCASSSQRQGGSFPKNIQYFGAGTRLSVL.

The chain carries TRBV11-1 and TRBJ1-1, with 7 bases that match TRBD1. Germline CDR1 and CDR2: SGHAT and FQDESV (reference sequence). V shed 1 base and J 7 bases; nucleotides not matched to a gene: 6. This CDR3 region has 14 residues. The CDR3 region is CASSLGARQGEAFF. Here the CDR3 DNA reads TGTGCCAGCAGCTTAGGGGCCCGACAGGGTGAAGCTTTCTTT.

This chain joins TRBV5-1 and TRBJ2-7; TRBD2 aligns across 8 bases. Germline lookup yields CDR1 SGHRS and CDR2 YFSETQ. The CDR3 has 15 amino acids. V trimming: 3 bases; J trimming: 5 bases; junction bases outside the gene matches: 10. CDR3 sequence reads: CASSSQERELNEQYF. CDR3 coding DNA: TGCGCCAGCAGCTCCCAGGAGCGGGAGTTAAACGAGCAGTACTTC. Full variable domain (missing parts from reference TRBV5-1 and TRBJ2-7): KAGVTQTPRYLIKTRGQQVTLSCSPISGHRSVSWYQQTPGQGLQFLFEYFSETQRNKGNFPGRFSGRQFSNSRSEMNVSTLELGDSALYLCASSSQERELNEQYFGPGTRLTVT.

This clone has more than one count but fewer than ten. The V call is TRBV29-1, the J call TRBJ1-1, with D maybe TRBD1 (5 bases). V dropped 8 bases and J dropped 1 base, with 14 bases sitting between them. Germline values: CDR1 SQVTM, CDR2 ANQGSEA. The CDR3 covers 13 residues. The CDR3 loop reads CSSTQGGNTEAFF. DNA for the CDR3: TGCAGCTCAACGCAGGGAGGGAACACTGAAGCTTTCTTT.